The rows below give T cell receptor beta chains drawn from one sample of a study of CD8 T cells in Susac syndrome. TCRdb called the immunoSEQ multiplex PCR reads again in MiXCR, with one record for every CDR3 protein. The sample yields 250,000 to 350,000 distinct CDR3 sequences, 70% to 90% seen once. Input material: CD8+ T cells from PBMCs. The receptors come from a human donor with multiple sclerosis. Both conserved end residues are part of each CDR3. The D gene is left open where the match is weak. Rows give clone size only sometimes, using once, few, many, or a class for an expanded clone.

j_call clone_size cdr3_length d_call v_call cdr3_aa cdr3_nt
TRBJ2-3 - 16 - TRBV7-3 CASSLRAISSTDTQYF TGTGCCAGCAGCTTAAGGGCCATTTCTAGCACAGATACGCAGTATTTT
TRBJ2-2 - 16 - TRBV15 CATSRFSRENTGELFF TGTGCCACCAGCAGATTTAGTCGGGAGAACACCGGGGAGCTGTTTTTT
TRBJ2-3 - 16 TRBD1 TRBV27 CASSSQGQGAGDTQYF TGTGCCAGCAGTTCCCAGGGACAGGGGGCTGGAGATACGCAGTATTTT
TRBJ2-1 - 16 - TRBV7-9 CASSPPLVGEGNEQFF TGTGCCAGCAGCCCACCCCTGGTGGGAGAGGGCAATGAGCAGTTCTTC
TRBJ2-5 - 15 - TRBV6-6 CASSYPRTGGETQYF TGTGCCAGCAGTTACCCTAGGACTGGCGGGGAGACCCAGTACTTC
TRBJ1-1 - 11 - TRBV29-1 CSVYGNTEAFF TGCAGCGTTTATGGGAACACTGAAGCTTTCTTT
TRBJ2-2 - 16 - TRBV6-4 CASSDSWRGDTGELFF TGTGCCAGCAGTGATAGTTGGAGGGGAGACACCGGGGAGCTGTTTTTT
TRBJ2-1 once 14 - TRBV7-9 CASRPGIGYNEQFF TGTGCCAGCAGACCCGGCATCGGCTACAATGAGCAGTTCTTC
TRBJ2-3 - 17 TRBD2 TRBV19 CASSANAGTSEADTQYF TGTGCCAGTAGTGCGAATGCCGGGACTAGCGAGGCAGATACGCAGTATTTT
TRBJ1-4 few 13 - TRBV6-1 CASSVWQDEKLFF TGTGCCAGCAGCGTCTGGCAGGATGAAAAACTGTTTTTT
TRBJ1-5 few 14 - TRBV6-2/TRBV6-3 CASSYSQEHQPQHF TGTGCCAGCAGTTACTCCCAGGAACATCAGCCCCAGCATTTT